Below, one T cell receptor beta chain is given with its context. Its matching antigen is unknown. At one end, the junction sequence differs from germline, possibly due to a read error. The record originates from a study of tumor and adjacent non-tumor tissue in lung cancer. As for the study in general: On average, productive TCRbeta reads reached roughly 4.2 million per sample. Findings and caveats of the study: Normal lung showed higher cumulative top 100 clone frequency than tumor. Tumor tissue had significantly higher TCR diversity than normal lung.

The template was RNA from unsorted bulk tissue. A modified ARM-PCR protocol with three rounds of nested PCR amplified TCRbeta. Using its own MiXCR run on the multiplex PCR reads, TCRdb lists one record per CDR3 protein. Here the sample spans approximately 76,000 distinct CDR3 sequences, around 70% being singletons. Sequenced input: lung tumor tissue. This TCR came from a woman aged 70-85 years with non-small cell lung cancer.

CDR3 DNA sequence: TGTGCCACCAGCCCTTTAGCGGGAAGTGGGGAACTGTTTTTT. Encoded protein: CATSPLAGSGELFF. V is TRBV11-2 and J is TRBJ2-2, with TRBD2 matching over 8 bases. Germline CDR1 reads SGHAT; CDR2 reads FQNNGV. The CDR3 spans 14 residues. The full variable domain, completed using reference TRBV11-2 and TRBJ2-2, is EAGVAQSPRYKIIEKRQSVAFWCNPISGHATLYWYQQILGQGPKLLIQFQNNGVVDDSQLPKDRFSAERLKGVDSTLKIQPAKLEDSAVYLCATSPLAGSGELFFGEGSRLTVL.